The sequence of this T cell receptor beta chain was determined in a study of blood T cell repertoires in COVID-19. About the research overall: From the United States, Italy and Spain came samples of acute and convalescent COVID-19. From T cells, B-cell-depleted T cells, or PBMCs came the material, which was cDNA or gDNA.

This clone was counted a single time. In the study's own analysis: Amplification of reference gene primers provided the estimated nucleated cell counts. Clones were read by immunoSEQ multiplex PCR, and TCRdb kept only the in-frame ones, dropping some. V, J and clone size are those of that table, while D and trimming were read from the DNA. The data contain roughly 300,000 clones, 70% to 90% of them singletons. What was sequenced was peripheral blood. This TCR derives from a man aged 18 to 30 who had recovered from COVID-19.

The CDR3 DNA reads TGTGCCAGTAATACGGGGACTAGCAGCACCGGGGAGCTGTTTTTT. This encodes CASNTGTSSTGELFF. The genes are TRBV19 and TRBJ2-2, with 9 bases lining up with TRBD2. Germline-derived CDR1 and CDR2 are LNHDA and SQIVND (reference sequence). The V and J ends lost 7 bases and 4 bases, in that order; junction bases with no gene match: 7. The CDR3 is 15 residues long.